One and the same sample provided the 19 T cell receptor beta chains below, sequenced in a study of T-cell reconstitution after alpha-beta-depleted transplantation in children. A TCRbeta library incorporating unique molecular identifiers was prepared. One entry per CDR3 protein results from TCRdb running MiXCR on the PCR reads. The repertoire holds a few hundred thousand distinct CDR3 sequences, with 27% as singletons. The sample consisted of PBMCs, taken before TCRalphabeta/CD19-depleted stem cell transplant. These receptors originate from a boy less than two years old with Wiskott-Aldrich syndrome, due to receive a stem cell transplant.

The V gene is TRBV20-1, the J gene TRBJ2-3, with 9 positions matching TRBD1. V lost 3 bases to trimming and J lost 5 bases; unmatched junction nucleotides: 12. This CDR3 has 16 amino acids. The germline CDR1 and CDR2 sequences are DFQATT and SNEGSKA (reference sequence). The CDR3 coding sequence is TGCAGTGCTAGTCGGTTCGGGACAGGGTTTTTAGATACGCAGTATTTT. Protein: CSASRFGTGFLDTQYF.

V is TRBV20-1 and J is TRBJ1-5; 10 bases are shared with TRBD1. J was trimmed by 4 bases and V by 4 bases; bases with no gene match: 10. The CDR3 runs 16 residues. Germline CDR1 and CDR2: DFQATT and SNEGSKA (reference sequence). The CDR3 loop reads CSAKELGQGVNQPQHF. In DNA, the CDR3 is TGCAGTGCTAAAGAACTAGGACAGGGGGTAAATCAGCCCCAGCATTTT.

This chain joins TRBV5-1 and TRBJ1-1; D might be TRBD1 (5 bases). The CDR3 is made up of 13 amino acids. Trimming pared 2 bases from V and 8 bases from J, leaving 13 bases between. CDR1 and CDR2 from the germline V gene are SGHRS and YFSETQ. Here the CDR3 DNA reads TGCGCCAGCAGCTTTAGGCAGGGAGTCGAAGCTTTCTTT. It translates to CASSFRQGVEAFF.

This clonotype was picked up a small number of times. The chain has TRBV5-1 and TRBJ2-1; TRBD2 agrees at 13 bases. CDR1 SGHRS and CDR2 YFSETQ come from the germline V gene. There are 16 residues in the CDR3. V shed 2 bases, J shed 5 bases, and the junction held 4 bases outside the gene matches. For the CDR3, the DNA is TGCGCCAGCAGCTTCGGACTAGCGGGAGACGACAATGAGCAGTTCTTC. Its protein product is CASSFGLAGDDNEQFF.

This clonotype was seen a few times. V and J are TRBV4-1 and TRBJ2-7; TRBD1 is a possible D gene (5 bases). CDR1 is MGHRA, CDR2 YSYEKL, per germline. This CDR3 comprises 16 residues. The V and J ends lost 1 base and 3 bases respectively, with 16 bases between them. The CDR3 DNA reads as TGCGCCAGCAGCCAAGGAACGCAGGGTTTAGGCTACGAGCAGTACTTC. It encodes CASSQGTQGLGYEQYF.

The chain couples TRBV7-2 to TRBJ1-4, with unresolved D. This CDR3 spans 16 amino acids. Trimming pared 5 bases from V and 5 bases from J, leaving 18 bases between. Germline assignment: CDR1 SGHTA and CDR2 FQGNSA. The CDR3 coding sequence is TGTGCCAGCAGCCCCTCAGGTGTAGCCCCCAATGAAAAACTGTTTTTT. The encoded protein is CASSPSGVAPNEKLFF. Variable domain in full (rest from reference TRBV7-2 and TRBJ1-4): GAGVSQSPSNKVTEKGKDVELRCDPISGHTALYWYRQSLGQGLEFLIYFQGNSAPDKSGLPSDRFSAERTGGSVSTLTIQRTQQEDSAVYLCASSPSGVAPNEKLFFGSGTQLSVL.

The rearrangement uses TRBV20-1 and TRBJ2-7; a possible D gene is TRBD1 (6 bases). CDR3 size: 16 residues. Germline V gene lookup returns CDR1 DFQATT and CDR2 SNEGSKA (reference sequence). Deletions cut 3 bases from V and 0 bases from J, with 18 bases between. CDR3 nucleotides: TGCAGTGCTAGTTCCCTGGGGGCGGGTGGCTCCTACGAGCAGTACTTC. Translating it yields CSASSLGAGGSYEQYF.

This clonotype has just a few counts. The chain carries TRBV5-5 and TRBJ1-1; maybe TRBD1 (5 bases). CDR1 SGHKS and CDR2 YYEKEE come from the germline V gene (reference sequence). V was shortened by 1 base and J by 4 bases, with 11 bases between the two germline ends. The CDR3 length is 14 residues. CDR3 sequence reads: CASSLKGQGTEAFF. The DNA for the CDR3 is TGTGCCAGCAGCTTGAAGGGGCAGGGCACTGAAGCTTTCTTT. Complete variable domain (other parts from reference TRBV5-5 and TRBJ1-1): DAGVTQSPTHLIKTRGQQVTLRCSPISGHKSVSWYQQVLGQGPQFIFQYYEKEERGRGNFPDRFSARQFPNYSSELNVNALLLGDSALYLCASSLKGQGTEAFFGQGTRLTVV.

V usage is TRBV3-1 and J usage is TRBJ2-5; TRBD2 matches at 14 bases. The CDR3 extends over 16 amino acids. The V gene end was trimmed by 6 bases and the J gene end by 7 bases; junction bases not matched to a gene: 10. The germline CDR1 and CDR2 sequences are LGHDT and YNNKEL (reference sequence). This chain's CDR3 is CASSRSSGTSGGTQYF. CDR3 sequence (DNA): TGTGCCAGCAGTCGCTCATCCGGGACTAGCGGGGGGACCCAGTACTTC.

This clonotype has more than one count but fewer than ten. V is TRBV29-1 and J is TRBJ1-5, with D perhaps TRBD1 (5 bases). Trimming took off 4 bases at V and 9 bases at J, with 13 bases between the two ends. The germline V gene has CDR1 SQVTM and CDR2 ANQGSEA. The CDR3 spans 12 residues. The CDR3 sequence: CSVGEGLAPQHF. In DNA form, the CDR3 reads TGCAGCGTTGGAGAGGGGTTAGCGCCCCAGCATTTT.

The rearrangement joins TRBV2 to TRBJ2-5; a weak D match, TRBD2 (6 bases). The V end lost 6 bases, the J end lost 6 bases, and 17 bases lay between the germline ends. This CDR3 region has 14 residues. Germline-derived CDR1 and CDR2 are SNHLY and FYNNEI. The CDR3 protein is CASSGTRMLQTQYF. The CDR3 nucleotides read TGTGCCAGCAGCGGGACTCGGATGCTTCAGACCCAGTACTTC.

This clonotype has a handful of counts. The gene calls are TRBV12-3 or TRBV12-4 and TRBJ1-2, with 7 bases fitting TRBD1. The ends lost 5 bases at V and 1 base at J; junction bases unmatched: 4. The length of the CDR3 is 14 residues. CDR3 DNA: TGTGCCAGCAGTCGGACAGGACTTAACTATGGCTACACCTTC. This codes for CASSRTGLNYGYTF.

Details on this clonotype: The junction differs from germline at one of its ends, possibly a read error. The V gene is TRBV6-5, the J gene TRBJ2-2; no firm D call. This CDR3 has 17 residues. Germline CDR1 and CDR2: MNHEY and SVGAGI. The CDR3 DNA follows: TGTGCCACCAGTTACTCGGTATTATCAGCCCCGACCGGGGAGCTGTTTTTT. Encoded protein: CATSYSVLSAPTGELFF.

This clonotype was seen only a few times. CDR3 protein: CASSLRGSYGYTF. CDR3 in DNA: TGTGCCAGCAGTTTGCGGGGTAGCTATGGCTACACCTTC. The chain combines TRBV28 with TRBJ1-2; D is undetermined. There are 13 residues in the CDR3. The V gene lost 3 bases and the J gene lost 4 bases, with 9 bases spanning the gap. Germline V lookup: CDR1 MDHEN, CDR2 SYDVKM.

This clonotype was found a few times. The chain joins TRBV5-1 to TRBJ1-1; unclear D gene. In germline, CDR1 is SGHRS, CDR2 YFSETQ. Trimming left V 4 bases short and J 4 bases short, with 17 bases between. This CDR3 spans 15 amino acids. The CDR3 DNA follows: TGCGCCAGCAGCCCCGTTGCCGGGTCGAGCACTGAAGCTTTCTTT. It encodes CASSPVAGSSTEAFF.

The V and J genes are TRBV5-1 and TRBJ2-7; 8 positions match TRBD2. This CDR3 is built from 17 residues. Germline V CDR1 and CDR2: SGHRS, YFSETQ. J was trimmed by 1 base and V by 5 bases; bases with no gene match: 14. Here the CDR3 reads CASSPIGTAGGSYEQYF. Here the CDR3 DNA reads TGCGCCAGCAGTCCAATCGGGACCGCGGGAGGATCCTACGAGCAGTACTTC.

DNA for the CDR3: TGTGCCAGCAGCTCCTTGACTAGCGGGAGGTCCTACGAGCAGTACTTC. This encodes CASSSLTSGRSYEQYF. The chain joins TRBV5-6 to TRBJ2-7; 13 positions agree with TRBD2. This CDR3 spans 16 amino acids. Trimming took 3 bases from V and 1 from J; bases not matched to a gene: 4. Germline CDR1 reads SGHDT; CDR2 reads YYEEEE. Filled out from reference TRBV5-6 and TRBJ2-7, the complete variable domain reads DAGVTQSPTHLIKTRGQQVTLRCSPKSGHDTVSWYQQALGQGPQFIFQYYEEEERQRGNFPDRFSGHQFPNYSSELNVNALLLGDSALYLCASSSLTSGRSYEQYFGPGTRLTVT.

This rearrangement joins TRBV4-1 to TRBJ2-7; 11 nucleotides align to TRBD1. The CDR3 loop spans 16 amino acids. Germline lookup yields CDR1 MGHRA and CDR2 YSYEKL. V was pared by 0 bases and J by 4 bases, with 5 bases of the junction left unmatched. CDR3 bases: TGCGCCAGCAGCCAAGATCTGGGACAGGGGGTTTACGAGCAGTACTTC. Encoded protein: CASSQDLGQGVYEQYF.

The rearrangement uses TRBV7-9 and TRBJ1-1, with D unclear. CDR1 SEHNR and CDR2 FQNEAQ come from the germline V gene (reference sequence). CDR3 length equals 12 residues. V was clipped by 3 bases and J by 5 bases, with 7 bases between them. Written as DNA, the CDR3 is TGTGCCAGCAGCTTTGTCGGGACTGAAGCTTTCTTT. Amino acid sequence: CASSFVGTEAFF.